This TCR beta chain was captured by sequencing in a study of naive and memory T cell subsets. This clonotype has at least ten counts. An equimolar mix of two oligonucleotides served as the beta constant-region primer for TRBC1 and TRBC2. Ligated cDNA was amplified by four rounds of PCR with nested alpha and beta constant-region primers and SP2. One entry per CDR3 protein results from TCRdb running MiXCR on the UMI-ligation and nested PCR reads. The table has 8,500 to 10,000 distinct CDR3 sequences, 4.5% to 6% seen once. Sequenced: CD4+ TEMRA cells from blood. This sample's subset: effector memory re-expressing CD45RA, CD45RA+ CD27-. The clonotype was recovered from a human donor in good health.

CDR3 residues: CSVEATHWGYGYTF. The CDR3 DNA reads TGCAGCGTTGAGGCCACCCATTGGGGGTATGGCTACACCTTC. The chain uses TRBV29-1 and TRBJ1-2, with D perhaps TRBD1 (5 bases). Per germline, CDR1 SQVTM and CDR2 ANQGSEA. The CDR3 is made up of 14 amino acids. Trimming took 3 bases from V and 5 from J, leaving 16 bases between them. Full variable domain (missing parts from reference TRBV29-1 and TRBJ1-2): SAVISQKPSRDICQRGTSLTIQCQVDSQVTMMFWYRQQPGQSLTLIATANQGSEATYESGFVIDKFPISRPNLTFSTLTVSNMSPEDSSIYLCSVEATHWGYGYTFGSGTRLTVV.